This is a list of T cell receptor beta chains from one sample in a study of shared T cell receptors in the human thymus. This table comes from immunoSEQ multiplex PCR, and its TCRdb copy is limited to in-frame clones, with some not included. The sample lists hundreds of thousands of clones; roughly 90% were seen once. Another study also made use of these data, one on human thymus T cells.

Sequenced: thymocytes. The receptor set was obtained from a boy under two years old with a congenital heart defect. Both conserved end residues are part of each CDR3. Fields, in order: J gene, V gene, CDR3 protein.

>TRBJ2-4|TRBV29-1
CSVERGGKNIQYF
>TRBJ2-3|TRBV7-2
CASSSRGGRRTDTQYF
>TRBJ1-2|TRBV2
CASSNHRGGYGYTF
>TRBJ2-7|TRBV27
CASSWGTSYEQYF
>TRBJ2-7|TRBV7-9
CASSPGTDFYEQYF
>TRBJ1-1|TRBV27
CASGKSIDTEAFF
>TRBJ1-1|TRBV19
CASSIQQGWNTEAFF
>TRBJ2-7|TRBV7-9
CASSYGAHEQYF
>TRBJ2-5|TRBV11-3
CASSLADLVGETQYF
>TRBJ2-1|TRBV7-9
CASSLASGTSGNEQFF
>TRBJ2-5|TRBV5-5
CASSFGLAGGQETQYF
>TRBJ2-2|TRBV4-3
CASSQDFTGELFF
>TRBJ2-4|TRBV2
CASSEIGGKNIQYF
>TRBJ2-5|TRBV14
CASSQDRTGPQETQYF
>TRBJ2-7|TRBV11-3
CASSLDPGQGADNEQYF
>TRBJ2-2|TRBV19
CATDSTNTGELFF
>TRBJ2-7|TRBV6-5
CASSYTGDFSYEQYF
>TRBJ2-3|TRBV2
CASRHRDRLTDTQYF
>TRBJ2-2|TRBV28
CASIQQGYTGELFF
>TRBJ2-1|TRBV5-6
CASSLVGGRGNEQFF
>TRBJ2-2|TRBV19
CARRESVAGELFF
>TRBJ2-7|TRBV2
CASRGHRHEQYF
>TRBJ2-7|TRBV30
CAWRGLGKWAADEQYF
>TRBJ2-5|TRBV7-8
CASSPSALAGELETQYF
>TRBJ2-7|TRBV11-1
CASSPRTGGFDEQYF
>TRBJ1-5|TRBV19
CASKGRNSNQPQHF